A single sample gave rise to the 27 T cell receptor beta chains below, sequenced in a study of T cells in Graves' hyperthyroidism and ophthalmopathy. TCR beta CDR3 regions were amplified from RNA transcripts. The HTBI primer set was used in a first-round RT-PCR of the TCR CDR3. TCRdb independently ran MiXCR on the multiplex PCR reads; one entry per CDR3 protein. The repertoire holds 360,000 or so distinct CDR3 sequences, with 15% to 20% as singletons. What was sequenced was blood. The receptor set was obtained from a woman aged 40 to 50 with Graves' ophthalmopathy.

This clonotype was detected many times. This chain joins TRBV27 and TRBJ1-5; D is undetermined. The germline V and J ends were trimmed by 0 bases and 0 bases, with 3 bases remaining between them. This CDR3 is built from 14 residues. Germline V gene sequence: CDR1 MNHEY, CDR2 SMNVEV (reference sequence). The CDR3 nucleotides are TGTGCCAGCAGTTTATCAGATAGCAATCAGCCCCAGCATTTT. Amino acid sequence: CASSLSDSNQPQHF.

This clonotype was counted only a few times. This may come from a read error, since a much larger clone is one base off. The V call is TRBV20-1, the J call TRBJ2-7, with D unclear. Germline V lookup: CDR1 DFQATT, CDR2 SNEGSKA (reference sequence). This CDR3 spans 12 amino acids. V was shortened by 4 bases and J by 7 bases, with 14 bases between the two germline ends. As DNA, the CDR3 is TGCAGTGCTAAAGAAACCTACAATGAGCAGTACTTC. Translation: CSAKETYNEQYF.

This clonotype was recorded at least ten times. The CDR3 here is CASSLVGRASGANVLTF. The CDR3 bases are TGCGCCAGCAGCTTGGTCGGTCGGGCCTCTGGGGCCAACGTCCTGACTTTC. V is TRBV5-1 and J is TRBJ2-6; no clear D. This CDR3 spans 17 amino acids. Trimming shortened V by 0 bases and J by 0 bases, and 10 bases separated the two germline ends. Germline V gene lookup returns CDR1 SGHRS and CDR2 YFSETQ. Full variable domain (missing parts from reference TRBV5-1 and TRBJ2-6): KAGVTQTPRYLIKTRGQQVTLSCSPISGHRSVSWYQQTPGQGLQFLFEYFSETQRNKGNFPGRFSGRQFSNSRSEMNVSTLELGDSALYLCASSLVGRASGANVLTFGAGSRLTVL.

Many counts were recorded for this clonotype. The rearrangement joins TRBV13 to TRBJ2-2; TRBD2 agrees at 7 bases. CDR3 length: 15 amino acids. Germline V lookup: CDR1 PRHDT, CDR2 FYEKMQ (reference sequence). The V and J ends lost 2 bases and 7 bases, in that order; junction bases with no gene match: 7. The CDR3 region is CASSLPSGGDGELFF. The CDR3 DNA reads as TGTGCCAGCAGCTTACCTAGCGGTGGGGACGGGGAGCTGTTTTTT.

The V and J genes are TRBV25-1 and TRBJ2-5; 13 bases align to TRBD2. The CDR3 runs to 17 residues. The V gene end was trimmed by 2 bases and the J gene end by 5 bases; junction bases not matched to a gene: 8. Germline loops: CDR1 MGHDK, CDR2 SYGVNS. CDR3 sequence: CASSEVRLAGGQETQYF. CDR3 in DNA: TGTGCCAGCAGTGAAGTAAGACTAGCGGGAGGCCAGGAGACCCAGTACTTC.

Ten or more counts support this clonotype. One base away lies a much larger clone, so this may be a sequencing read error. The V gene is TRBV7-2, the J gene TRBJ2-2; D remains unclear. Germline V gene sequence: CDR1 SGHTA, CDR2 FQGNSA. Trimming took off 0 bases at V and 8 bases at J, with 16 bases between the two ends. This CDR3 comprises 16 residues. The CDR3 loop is CASSLAFELRRGELFF. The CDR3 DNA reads TGTGCCAGCAGCTTAGCGTTTGAGCTCCGGCGGGGGGAGCTGTTTTTT.

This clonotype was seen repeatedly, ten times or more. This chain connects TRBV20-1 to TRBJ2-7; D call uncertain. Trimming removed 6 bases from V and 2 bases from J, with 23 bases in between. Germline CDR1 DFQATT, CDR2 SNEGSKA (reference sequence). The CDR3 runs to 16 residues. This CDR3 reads CSAHALTVARPYEQYF. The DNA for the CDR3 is TGCAGTGCCCACGCCTTAACAGTTGCGCGCCCCTACGAGCAGTACTTC.

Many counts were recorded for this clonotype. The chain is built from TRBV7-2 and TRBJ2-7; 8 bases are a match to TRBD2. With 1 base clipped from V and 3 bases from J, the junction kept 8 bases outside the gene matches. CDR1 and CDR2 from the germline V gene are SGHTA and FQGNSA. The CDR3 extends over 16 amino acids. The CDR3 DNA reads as TGTGCCAGCAGCTTAGGGGCAGCGGGAGACTACTACGAGCAGTACTTC. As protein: CASSLGAAGDYYEQYF.

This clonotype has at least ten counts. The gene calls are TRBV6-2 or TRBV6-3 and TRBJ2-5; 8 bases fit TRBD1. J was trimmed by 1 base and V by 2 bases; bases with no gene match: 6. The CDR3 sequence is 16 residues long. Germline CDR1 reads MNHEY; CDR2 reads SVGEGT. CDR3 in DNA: TGTGCCAGCAGTTACGGGGGACAGGCTCCCCAAGAGACCCAGTACTTC. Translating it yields CASSYGGQAPQETQYF.

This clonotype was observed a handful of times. CDR3: CAAGRLAAGEQYF. For the CDR3, the DNA is TGTGCCGCGGGTAGACTAGCGGCAGGGGAGCAGTACTTC. The gene calls are TRBV3-1 and TRBJ2-7; 9 nucleotides line up with TRBD2. The trim removed 11 bases at V and 7 bases at J, leaving 12 bases unmatched. Germline V CDR1 and CDR2: LGHDT, YNNKEL (reference sequence). The CDR3 sequence is 13 residues long.

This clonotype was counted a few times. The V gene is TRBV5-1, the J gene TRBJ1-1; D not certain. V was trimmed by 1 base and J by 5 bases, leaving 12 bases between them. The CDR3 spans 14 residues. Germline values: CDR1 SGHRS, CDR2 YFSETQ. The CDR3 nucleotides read TGCGCCAGCAGCTTGTCGGGGAGAGGTACTGAAGCTTTCTTT. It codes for CASSLSGRGTEAFF.

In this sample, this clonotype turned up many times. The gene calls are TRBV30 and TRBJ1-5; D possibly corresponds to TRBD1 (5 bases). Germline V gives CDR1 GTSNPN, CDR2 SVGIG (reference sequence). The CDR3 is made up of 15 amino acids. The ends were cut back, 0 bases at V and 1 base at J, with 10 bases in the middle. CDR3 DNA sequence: TGTGCCTGGAGTGTAGAGGGGTCGAGCAATCAGCCCCAGCATTTT. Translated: CAWSVEGSSNQPQHF. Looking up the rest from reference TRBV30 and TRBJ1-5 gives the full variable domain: SQTIHQWPATLVQPVGSPLSLECTVEGTSNPNLYWYRQAAGRGLQLLFYSVGIGQISSEVPQNLSASRPQDRQFILSSKKLLLSDSGFYLCAWSVEGSSNQPQHFGDGTRLSIL.

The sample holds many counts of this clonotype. CDR3 protein: CASSEYPSGYEQYF. CDR3 bases: TGTGCCAGCAGTGAATATCCTAGCGGGTACGAGCAGTACTTC. This chain joins TRBV6-1 and TRBJ2-7, with 8 bases that match TRBD2. V lost 2 bases and J lost 4; bases outside the gene matches: 4. CDR1 MNHNS and CDR2 SASEGT come from the germline V gene. The CDR3 runs to 14 residues.

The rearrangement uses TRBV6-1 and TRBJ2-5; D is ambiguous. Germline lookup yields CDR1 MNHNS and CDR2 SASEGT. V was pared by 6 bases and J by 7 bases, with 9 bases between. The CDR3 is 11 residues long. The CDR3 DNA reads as TGTGCCAGCAGCCCGACTGGGACCCAGTACTTC. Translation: CASSPTGTQYF.

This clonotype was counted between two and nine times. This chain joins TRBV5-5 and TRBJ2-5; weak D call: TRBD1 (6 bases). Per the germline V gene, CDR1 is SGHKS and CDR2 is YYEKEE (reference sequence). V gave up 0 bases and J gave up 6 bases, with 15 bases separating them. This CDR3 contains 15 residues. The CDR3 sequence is CASSLEPRGSQTQYF. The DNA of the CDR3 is TGTGCCAGCAGCTTGGAACCCAGGGGTTCCCAGACCCAGTACTTC.

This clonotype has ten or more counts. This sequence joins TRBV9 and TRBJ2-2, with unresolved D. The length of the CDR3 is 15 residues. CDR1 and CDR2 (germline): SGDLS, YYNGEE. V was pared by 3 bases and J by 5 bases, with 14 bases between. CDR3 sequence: CASSAGRQTTGELFF. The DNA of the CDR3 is TGTGCCAGCAGCGCCGGACGGCAAACAACCGGGGAGCTGTTTTTT.

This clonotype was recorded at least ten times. CDR3 protein: CASSSGPSPGGQYF. CDR3 DNA sequence: TGTGCCAGCAGTTCGGGACCGTCGCCGGGAGGGCAGTACTTC. V gene TRBV12-3 or TRBV12-4 combines with J gene TRBJ2-7; 7 bases agree with TRBD2. V shed 4 bases, J shed 9 bases, and the junction held 12 bases outside the gene matches. The CDR3 sequence is 14 residues long.

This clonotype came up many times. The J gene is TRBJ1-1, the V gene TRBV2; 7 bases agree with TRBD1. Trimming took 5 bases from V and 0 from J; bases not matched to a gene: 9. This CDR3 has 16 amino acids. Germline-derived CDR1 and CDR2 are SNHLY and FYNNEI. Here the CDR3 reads CASSSRTGGMNTEAFF. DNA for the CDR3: TGTGCCAGCAGTAGCCGGACAGGAGGCATGAACACTGAAGCTTTCTTT. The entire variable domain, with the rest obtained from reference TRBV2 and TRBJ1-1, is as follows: EPEVTQTPSHQVTQMGQEVILRCVPISNHLYFYWYRQILGQKVEFLVSFYNNEISEKSEIFDDQFSVERPDGSNFTLKIRSTKLEDSAMYFCASSSRTGGMNTEAFFGQGTRLTVV.

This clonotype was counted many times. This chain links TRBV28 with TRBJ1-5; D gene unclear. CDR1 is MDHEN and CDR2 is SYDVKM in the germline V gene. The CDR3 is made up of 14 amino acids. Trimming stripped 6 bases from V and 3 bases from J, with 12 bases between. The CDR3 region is CASRMDGYNQPQHF. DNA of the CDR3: TGTGCCAGCAGAATGGACGGTTACAATCAGCCCCAGCATTTT.

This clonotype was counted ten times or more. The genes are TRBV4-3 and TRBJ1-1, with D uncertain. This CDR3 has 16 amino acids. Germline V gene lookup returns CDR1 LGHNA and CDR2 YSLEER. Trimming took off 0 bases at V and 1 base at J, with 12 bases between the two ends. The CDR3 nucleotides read TGCGCCAGCAGCCAAGATCCCGCACCTGCGAACACTGAAGCTTTCTTT. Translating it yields CASSQDPAPANTEAFF.

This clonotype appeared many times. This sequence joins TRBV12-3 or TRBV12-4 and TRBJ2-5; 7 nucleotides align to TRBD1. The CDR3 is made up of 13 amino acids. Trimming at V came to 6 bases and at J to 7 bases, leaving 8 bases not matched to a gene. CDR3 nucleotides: TGTGCCAGCAGCAGGGGACAGACGGGGACCCAGTACTTC. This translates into CASSRGQTGTQYF.

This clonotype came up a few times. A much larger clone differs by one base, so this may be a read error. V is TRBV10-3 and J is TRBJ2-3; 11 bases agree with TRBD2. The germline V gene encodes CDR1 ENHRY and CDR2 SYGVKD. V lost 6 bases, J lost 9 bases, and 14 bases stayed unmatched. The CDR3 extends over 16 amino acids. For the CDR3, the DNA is TGTGCCATCAGCGACCCAACTAGCGGGAGTCCTCTCACGCAGTATTTT. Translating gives CAISDPTSGSPLTQYF.

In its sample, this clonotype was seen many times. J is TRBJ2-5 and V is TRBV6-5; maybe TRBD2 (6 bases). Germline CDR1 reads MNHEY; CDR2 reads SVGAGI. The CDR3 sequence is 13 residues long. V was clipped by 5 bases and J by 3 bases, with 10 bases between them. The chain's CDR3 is CASSISGEETQYF. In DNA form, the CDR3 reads TGTGCCAGCAGTATTTCGGGGGAAGAGACCCAGTACTTC.

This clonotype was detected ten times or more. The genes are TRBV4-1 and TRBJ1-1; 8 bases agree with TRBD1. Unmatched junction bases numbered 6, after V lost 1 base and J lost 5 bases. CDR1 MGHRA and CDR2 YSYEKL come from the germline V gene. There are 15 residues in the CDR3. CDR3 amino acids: CASSQVGGQGTEAFF. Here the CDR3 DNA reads TGCGCCAGCAGCCAAGTTGGAGGACAGGGAACTGAAGCTTTCTTT.

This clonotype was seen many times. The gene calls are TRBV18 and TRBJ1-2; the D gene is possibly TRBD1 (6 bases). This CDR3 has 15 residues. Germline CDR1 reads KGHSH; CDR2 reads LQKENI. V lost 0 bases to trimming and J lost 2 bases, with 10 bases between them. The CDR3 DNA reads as TGTGCCAGCTCACCACCCCCAGGGGCGAACTATGGCTACACCTTC. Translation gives CASSPPPGANYGYTF.

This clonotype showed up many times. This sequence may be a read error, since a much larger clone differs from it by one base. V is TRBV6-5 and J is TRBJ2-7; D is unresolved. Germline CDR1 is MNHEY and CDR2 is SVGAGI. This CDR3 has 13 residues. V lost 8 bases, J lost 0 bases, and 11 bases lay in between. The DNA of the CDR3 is TGTGCCAGCGCGTTACAGCCCTCCTACGAGCAGTACTTC. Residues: CASALQPSYEQYF.

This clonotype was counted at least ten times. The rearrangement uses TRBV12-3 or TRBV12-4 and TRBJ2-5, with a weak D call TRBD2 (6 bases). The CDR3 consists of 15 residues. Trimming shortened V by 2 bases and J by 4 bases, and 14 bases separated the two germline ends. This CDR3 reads CASSLRGTGGETQYF. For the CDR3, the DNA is TGTGCCAGCAGTTTACGCGGGACCGGCGGAGAGACCCAGTACTTC.